A single sample gave rise to the 30 T cell receptor beta chains below, sequenced in a study of shared clonotypes between healthy human individuals (dated by TCRdb to the early 2020s). The library was produced with the immunoSEQ multiplex PCR assay. TCRdb mirrors the immuneACCESS table, restricted to in-frame sequences. Some clones are absent from its copies; in checked studies, under half trace to an unresolved V gene, and the reason for the others is unknown. A total of roughly 1 million clones appear in this sample, around 75% of them only once. The ten largest clones add up to roughly 1.5% of the sample. The source material was memory CD4+ T cells sorted from blood. The meaning of the sample's cell subset or site label: CD45RA-negative fraction. These receptor sequences come from a man aged 18 to 29 in good health.

This chain uses TRBV5-1 with TRBJ2-3; D is unresolved. CDR1 is SGHRS, CDR2 YFSETQ, per germline. V lost 5 bases, J lost 1 base, and 17 bases lay in between. This CDR3 region has 16 residues. The CDR3 DNA sequence: TGCGCCAGCAGGCCCCTGAATGAGGTCCGCACAGATACGCAGTATTTT. The encoded protein is CASRPLNEVRTDTQYF.

This chain joins TRBV6-1 and TRBJ2-2; D call uncertain. CDR1 is MNHNS, CDR2 SASEGT, per germline. The CDR3 sequence is 14 residues long. V was cut by 6 bases and J by 8 bases, with 16 bases left in between. The CDR3 DNA reads TGTGCCAGCAGAGTGAATCCCGACGGGGGGGAGCTGTTTTTT. Its protein product is CASRVNPDGGELFF.

The V and J genes are TRBV7-9 and TRBJ2-4, with D tentatively TRBD2 (6 bases). From germline, CDR1 is SEHNR and CDR2 FQNEAQ (reference sequence). V gave up 1 base and J gave up 7 bases, with 8 bases separating them. The CDR3 spans 13 residues. Here the CDR3 DNA reads TGTGCCAGCAGCTTAGGGAGCGGGAACATTCAGTACTTC. Its protein product is CASSLGSGNIQYF.

V gene TRBV7-2 combines with J gene TRBJ2-1, with TRBD2 as a possible D gene (5 bases). Germline values: CDR1 SGHTA, CDR2 FQGNSA. V was pared by 6 bases and J by 0 bases, with 9 bases between. The CDR3 length is 14 residues. The CDR3 nucleotides read TGTGCCAGCAGAGAGGGTAGCTCCTACAATGAGCAGTTCTTC. The encoded protein is CASREGSSYNEQFF.

This clone occurred once. The chain links TRBV5-8 to TRBJ1-1, with 9 bases identical to TRBD1. Looked up from germline, CDR1 is SGHTS and CDR2 is YDEGEE. V was clipped by 0 bases and J by 5 bases; unmatched bases: 5. The CDR3 is 15 amino acids. Written as DNA, the CDR3 is TGTGCCAGCAGCTTGGGACAGGGGGTTGGGACTGAAGCTTTCTTT. Its protein is CASSLGQGVGTEAFF. Filled out from reference TRBV5-8 and TRBJ1-1, the complete variable domain reads EAGVTQSPTHLIKTRGQQATLRCSPISGHTSVYWYQQALGLGLQFLLWYDEGEERNRGNFPPRFSGRQFPNYSSELNVNALELEDSALYLCASSLGQGVGTEAFFGQGTRLTVV.

The CDR3 DNA sequence: TGTGCCAGCAGTTTATGGATGCGGGGATCCTATAATTCACCCCTCCACTTT. Translating it yields CASSLWMRGSYNSPLHF. The J gene is TRBJ1-6, the V gene TRBV28; D is unresolved. Germline assignment: CDR1 MDHEN and CDR2 SYDVKM. The ends were cut back, 0 bases at V and 1 base at J, with 10 bases in the middle. The CDR3 is made up of 17 amino acids.

V is TRBV18 and J is TRBJ2-5; 8 bases map to TRBD2. Per the germline V gene, CDR1 is KGHSH and CDR2 is LQKENI. The CDR3 loop spans 14 amino acids. After removal of 6 bases from V and 1 base from J, the junction contained 4 bases not matched to a gene. The CDR3 loop reads CASSYSGVQETQYF. CDR3 nucleotides: TGTGCCAGCTCGTATAGCGGGGTCCAAGAGACCCAGTACTTC.

This rearrangement joins TRBV4-3 to TRBJ1-2, with D perhaps TRBD1 (5 bases). The CDR3 spans 15 residues. Trimming took 8 bases from V and 4 from J, leaving 20 bases between them. Per germline, CDR1 LGHNA and CDR2 YSLEER. The CDR3 reads CASRYDGGEPYGYTF. DNA for the CDR3: TGCGCCAGCCGATACGACGGAGGGGAACCCTATGGCTACACCTTC.

V usage is TRBV7-4 and J usage is TRBJ1-5; 9 positions match TRBD1. The CDR3 runs 18 residues. V was clipped by 4 bases and J by 2 bases; unmatched bases: 12. Germline V gives CDR1 SGHVT, CDR2 SQSDAQ. CDR3 region: CASSSQRRGTGCNQPQHF. CDR3 DNA: TGTGCCAGCAGCTCGCAAAGGCGGGGGACAGGGTGCAATCAGCCCCAGCATTTT.

The V gene is TRBV28, the J gene TRBJ2-7; 10 bases line up with TRBD1. Germline CDR1 reads MDHEN; CDR2 reads SYDVKM. With V trimmed by 7 bases and J by 6 bases, 9 bases remained unmatched. This CDR3 has 14 amino acids. CDR3 region: CASNPGQGLLEQYF. The CDR3 DNA sequence: TGTGCCAGCAATCCGGGACAGGGGCTTCTCGAGCAGTACTTC.

This clone appeared once. The V gene is TRBV9, the J gene TRBJ1-4; D remains unclear. V shed 0 bases and J shed 7 bases, with 10 bases lying between them. The CDR3 extends over 14 amino acids. Germline-derived CDR1 and CDR2 are SGDLS and YYNGEE. CDR3 coding DNA: TGTGCCAGCAGCGTAGATATGGTCTCTGAAAAACTGTTTTTT. Translating gives CASSVDMVSEKLFF.

A few counts support this clone. CDR3 nucleotide sequence: TGTGCCAGTAGTATTCAGCCAGGAAGGACTGAAGCTTTCTTT. Translated: CASSIQPGRTEAFF. The chain carries TRBV19 and TRBJ1-1; D gene ambiguous. Trimming removed 3 bases at V and 5 bases at J, with 13 bases between. The CDR3 is 14 amino acids. CDR1 is LNHDA and CDR2 is SQIVND in the germline V gene (reference sequence). The complete variable domain, with remaining parts taken from reference TRBV19 and TRBJ1-1, reads DGGITQSPKYLFRKEGQNVTLSCEQNLNHDAMYWYRQDPGQGLRLIYYSQIVNDFQKGDIAEGYSVSREKKESFPLTVTSAQKNPTAFYLCASSIQPGRTEAFFGQGTRLTVV.

This sequence joins TRBV2 and TRBJ1-1; no firm D call. CDR1 is SNHLY and CDR2 is FYNNEI in the germline V gene. The CDR3 is 13 residues long. The V and J ends lost 8 bases and 0 bases respectively, with 10 bases between them. CDR3 bases: TGTGCCAGCTGCCCCCTCTTGAACACTGAAGCTTTCTTT. Translating it yields CASCPLLNTEAFF.

This sequence joins TRBV27 and TRBJ2-7; 9 bases map to TRBD2. Germline CDR1 reads MNHEY; CDR2 reads SMNVEV (reference sequence). The J segment lost 3 bases and the V segment lost 7 bases, leaving 7 bases of the junction unmatched. This CDR3 region has 14 residues. CDR3 loop: CASKNSGGDYEQYF. CDR3 in DNA: TGTGCCAGCAAAAATAGCGGGGGAGACTACGAGCAGTACTTC.

This chain links TRBV30 with TRBJ1-2, with 8 bases that match TRBD1. Trimming cost V 0 bases and J 4 bases; bases outside gene matches: 25. CDR3 length: 21 residues. The germline V gene encodes CDR1 GTSNPN and CDR2 SVGIG (reference sequence). CDR3: CAWSVKSPIQGATKAVYGYTF. CDR3 nucleotides: TGTGCCTGGAGTGTAAAGTCCCCTATCCAGGGGGCAACAAAAGCTGTCTATGGCTACACCTTC.

The rearrangement joins TRBV6-1 to TRBJ2-5, with 10 bases identical to TRBD1. In germline, CDR1 is MNHNS, CDR2 SASEGT. Trimming cost V 5 bases and J 1 base; bases outside gene matches: 4. The CDR3 contains 15 residues. The CDR3 here is CASSWTGGPQETQYF. The CDR3 DNA is TGTGCCAGCAGTTGGACAGGGGGACCCCAAGAGACCCAGTACTTC.

The rearrangement joins TRBV19 to TRBJ1-5; TRBD1 aligns across 7 bases. The junction had 11 bases not matched to a gene; V was cut back by 5 bases and J by 7 bases. Germline CDR1 reads LNHDA; CDR2 reads SQIVND (reference sequence). The CDR3 sequence is 15 residues long. The CDR3 region has the DNA TGTGCCAGTAGTGAATCTGGTACAGGGGAACAGCCCCAGCATTTT. As protein: CASSESGTGEQPQHF.

This chain joins TRBV5-6 and TRBJ1-4; 7 bases line up with TRBD1. Germline trimming cut 3 bases from V and 8 bases from J; bases unmatched to any gene: 10. The CDR3 covers 15 residues. Germline V gives CDR1 SGHDT, CDR2 YYEEEE. CDR3 sequence reads: CASSSQTGPREKLFF. CDR3 DNA sequence: TGTGCCAGCAGCTCCCAGACAGGGCCCAGAGAAAAACTGTTTTTT.

The table lists this clone with a count of one. This may be a read error: a much more frequent sequence differs by one nucleotide. The V gene is TRBV28, the J gene TRBJ2-2; TRBD1 agrees at 9 bases. The germline CDR1 and CDR2 sequences are MDHEN and SYDVKM. V trimming: 6 bases; J trimming: 2 bases; junction bases outside the gene matches: 4. This CDR3 has 15 residues. CDR3 sequence reads: CASRKDRGNTGELFF. CDR3 DNA: TGTGCCAGCAGGAAGGACAGGGGAAACACCGGGGAGCTGTTTTTT.

This clone was counted a single time. V gene TRBV7-3 combines with J gene TRBJ2-3; D perhaps matches TRBD2 (7 bases). Germline lookup yields CDR1 SGHTA and CDR2 FQGTGA. The CDR3 runs 16 residues. V lost 4 bases, J lost 3 bases, and 17 bases lay in between. The CDR3 nucleotides are TGTGCCAGCAGCTCCCAGGGGCGGGGGAGTACAGATACGCAGTATTTT. It encodes CASSSQGRGSTDTQYF. Based on the CDR3 plus reference TRBV7-3 and TRBJ2-3, the full variable domain is GAGVSQTPSNKVTEKGKYVELRCDPISGHTALYWYRQSLGQGPEFLIYFQGTGAADDSGLPNDRFFAVRPEGSVSTLKIQRTERGDSAVYLCASSSQGRGSTDTQYFGPGTRLTVL.

The sample holds one count of this clone. The chain employs TRBV15 and TRBJ2-1; D possibly corresponds to TRBD2 (6 bases). The V and J ends lost 5 bases and 2 bases respectively, with 19 bases between them. Germline V gives CDR1 LNHNV, CDR2 YYDKDF (reference sequence). The CDR3 runs to 17 residues. The CDR3 region is CATSPRGGAVPYNEQFF. The CDR3 DNA follows: TGTGCCACCAGCCCCCGGGGAGGAGCGGTTCCCTACAATGAGCAGTTCTTC. The full variable domain, with the rest looked up from reference TRBV15 and TRBJ2-1, is DAMVIQNPRYQVTQFGKPVTLSCSQTLNHNVMYWYQQKSSQAPKLLFHYYDKDFNNEADTPDNFQSRRPNTSFCFLDIRSPGLGDTAMYLCATSPRGGAVPYNEQFFGPGTRLTVL.

The V and J genes are TRBV5-1 and TRBJ1-1; 9 bases line up with TRBD1. CDR1 SGHRS and CDR2 YFSETQ come from the germline V gene. This CDR3 spans 14 amino acids. Losses at the gene ends were 0 bases for V and 8 bases for J; bases not matched to a gene: 5. CDR3 in amino acids: CASSLGGQGQEAFF. The CDR3 nucleotides read TGCGCCAGCAGCTTGGGGGGACAGGGACAAGAAGCTTTCTTT.

The gene calls are TRBV10-3 and TRBJ2-7; D might be TRBD1 (5 bases). This CDR3 spans 13 amino acids. CDR1 is ENHRY and CDR2 is SYGVKD in the germline V gene. Trimming removed 0 bases from V and 9 bases from J, with 12 bases in between. The CDR3 protein is CAISESMQGGQYF. DNA for the CDR3: TGTGCCATCAGTGAGTCGATGCAGGGCGGGCAGTACTTC.

The chain employs TRBV5-4 and TRBJ2-5, with D unresolved. Looked up from germline, CDR1 is SGHNT and CDR2 is YYREEE (reference sequence). This CDR3 region has 14 residues. The V and J ends lost 4 bases and 5 bases respectively, with 15 bases between them. Written as DNA, the CDR3 is TGTGCCAGCAGCACGCTAGTCCACGGGGAGACCCAGTACTTC. Protein product: CASSTLVHGETQYF.

This chain links TRBV18 with TRBJ1-2; 10 positions agree with TRBD1. Germline assignment: CDR1 KGHSH and CDR2 LQKENI. The V and J ends lost 5 bases and 7 bases, in that order; junction bases with no gene match: 4. This CDR3 region has 13 residues. Here the CDR3 reads CASSGTGASGYTF. The CDR3 DNA sequence: TGTGCCAGCTCAGGGACAGGGGCGAGTGGCTACACCTTC.

The chain combines TRBV7-2 with TRBJ2-3, with D possibly being TRBD1 (5 bases). Trimming took 4 bases from V and 8 from J, leaving 10 bases between them. Germline CDR1 SGHTA, CDR2 FQGNSA. CDR3 length equals 12 residues. The CDR3, as DNA: TGTGCCAGCAGCTCCAGGGTGGGTACGCAGTATTTT. This sequence encodes CASSSRVGTQYF. Full variable domain (missing parts from reference TRBV7-2 and TRBJ2-3): GAGVSQSPSNKVTEKGKDVELRCDPISGHTALYWYRQSLGQGLEFLIYFQGNSAPDKSGLPSDRFSAERTGGSVSTLTIQRTQQEDSAVYLCASSSRVGTQYFGPGTRLTVL.

The V gene is TRBV7-8, the J gene TRBJ2-5, with 8 bases identical to TRBD1. Per the germline V gene, CDR1 is SGHVS and CDR2 is FQNEAQ. Trimming removed 6 bases from V and 1 base from J; junction bases left unmatched: 4. The CDR3 is 14 residues long. CDR3 residues: CASSSGQAQETQYF. CDR3 DNA: TGTGCCAGCAGTTCGGGACAGGCCCAAGAGACCCAGTACTTC.

The V gene is TRBV5-1, the J gene TRBJ2-5; 9 positions match TRBD1. With 7 bases clipped from V and 5 bases from J, the junction kept 9 bases outside the gene matches. CDR1 SGHRS and CDR2 YFSETQ come from the germline V gene. The CDR3 extends over 14 amino acids. The CDR3 is CASGRTGAGETQYF. As DNA, the CDR3 is TGCGCCAGCGGAAGGACAGGGGCAGGGGAGACCCAGTACTTC.

The CDR3 bases are TGCGCCAGCACCGCGGACGGACTCTATGGCTACACCTTC. Protein: CASTADGLYGYTF. The chain carries TRBV10-2 and TRBJ1-2; no clear D gene. Germline V lookup: CDR1 WSHSY, CDR2 SAAADI. This CDR3 is 13 amino acids long. V gave up 7 bases and J gave up 4 bases, with 13 bases separating them.

V gene TRBV6-6 combines with J gene TRBJ1-2; unclear D gene. The CDR3 runs to 14 residues. Germline assignment: CDR1 MNHNY and CDR2 SVGAGI (reference sequence). V was cut by 0 bases and J by 2 bases, with 7 bases left in between. CDR3 protein: CASSYSSGNYGYTF. In nucleotides, the CDR3 is TGTGCCAGCAGTTACTCGTCGGGCAACTATGGCTACACCTTC.